This entry concerns a single T cell receptor beta chain. Germline V CDR1 and CDR2: LNHDA, SQIVND (reference sequence). CDR3 size: 14 residues. Trimming took 1 base from V and 7 from J; bases not matched to a gene: 5. This specimen belongs to a study of blood T cell repertoires in COVID-19. For the study at large: Sites across the United States, Italy and Spain contributed samples from acute and convalescent COVID-19.

Profiled with immunoSEQ multiplex PCR; TCRdb holds only in-frame clones, not every one. The sample comprises 150,000 to 200,000 clones, roughly 88% of which are singletons, and approximately 7% rests with the top ten. Sequencing was performed on PBMCs or T cells enriched from blood (not recorded which). The rearrangement uses TRBV19 and TRBJ1-2; TRBD1 matches at 8 bases. The TCR originated in a woman aged 45 to 65 who had recovered from COVID-19. CDR3 amino acids: CASSIGRGHFGYTF. The DNA of the CDR3 is TGTGCCAGTAGTATAGGCAGGGGGCATTTTGGCTACACCTTC.